These 10 T cell receptor beta chains were sequenced from one sample in a study of beta chain features in type 1 diabetes. Since all of the isolated RNA was reverse transcribed, expressed TCRB transcripts were what got sequenced. The method was immunoSEQ multiplex PCR; TCRdb's version includes in-frame clones alone and lacks a portion of them. The table includes 400,000 to 450,000 clones, roughly 14% detected once. The sample comprised naive CD4+ T cells from blood. These receptors were taken from a man younger than 45 in good health.

This clone was observed a handful of times. The chain links TRBV29-1 to TRBJ2-7, with 7 bases aligning to TRBD1. The CDR3 runs 10 residues. Germline values: CDR1 SQVTM, CDR2 ANQGSEA. Germline trimming cut 4 bases from V and 7 bases from J; bases unmatched to any gene: 1. In DNA, the CDR3 is TGCAGCGTTGTCAGGGGGGAGCAGTACTTC. Amino acid sequence: CSVVRGEQYF.

This chain joins TRBV7-3 and TRBJ2-1; the match to TRBD1 covers 7 bases. The CDR3 sequence is 15 residues long. V lost 2 bases and J lost 6; bases outside the gene matches: 7. The germline CDR1 and CDR2 sequences are SGHTA and FQGTGA. CDR3 region: CASSLWTGPINEQFF. DNA of the CDR3: TGTGCCAGCAGCTTATGGACAGGACCAATCAATGAGCAGTTCTTC.

This clone was seen a handful of times. V gene TRBV4-2 combines with J gene TRBJ2-7; 8 bases align to TRBD2. Germline V gene lookup returns CDR1 LGHNA and CDR2 YNFKEQ. The CDR3 consists of 15 residues. The CDR3: CASIPPGLDPQRFNV. The DNA of the CDR3 is TGTGCCAGCATCCCACCGGGACTAGACCCCCAGCGGTTCAACGTC.

This chain connects TRBV5-4 to TRBJ2-5; D assignment may be TRBD1 or TRBD2 (5 bases each). The germline V gene encodes CDR1 SGHNT and CDR2 YYREEE (reference sequence). The CDR3 sequence is 14 residues long. Trimming shortened V by 0 bases and J by 0 bases, and 6 bases separated the two germline ends. The CDR3 sequence: CASSLGGYQETQYF. Written as DNA, the CDR3 is TGTGCCAGCAGCTTGGGGGGGTACCAAGAGACCCAGTACTTC.

The sample holds a few counts of this clone. The chain couples TRBV19 to TRBJ1-1; perhaps TRBD1 as D (5 bases). This CDR3 is 13 amino acids long. V dropped 3 bases and J dropped 3 bases, with 8 bases sitting between them. CDR1 and CDR2 (germline): LNHDA, SQIVND (reference sequence). The CDR3 DNA reads TGTGCCAGTAGTATTGAGGGGTACACTGAAGCTTTCTTT. It encodes CASSIEGYTEAFF.

V and J are TRBV30 and TRBJ1-1, with 9 nucleotides matching TRBD1. Germline V lookup: CDR1 GTSNPN, CDR2 SVGIG (reference sequence). The V segment lost 3 bases and the J segment 6 bases; nucleotides outside the gene matches: 5. CDR3 size: 13 residues. The DNA of the CDR3 is TGTGCCTGGAGCCGGACAGGGGACTCTGAAGCTTTCTTT. It codes for CAWSRTGDSEAFF.

In this sample, this clone turned up a few times. This rearrangement joins TRBV5-1 to TRBJ1-1; D is undetermined. Per germline, CDR1 SGHRS and CDR2 YFSETQ. V was shortened by 0 bases and J by 1 base, with 7 bases between the two germline ends. This CDR3 has 14 residues. CDR3 sequence (DNA): TGCGCCAGCAGCTTGGAAGCAGGGAACACTGAAGCTTTCTTT. It is translated as CASSLEAGNTEAFF.

On this clone: Additional DNA sequences in this sample encode the identical CDR3. The chain carries TRBV20-1 and TRBJ1-2; D not resolved. The CDR3 totals 9 residues. V lost 3 bases, J lost 8 bases, and 4 bases lay in between. The germline gives CDR1 DFQATT, CDR2 SNEGSKA (reference sequence). This chain's CDR3 is CSASNGYTF. The CDR3 nucleotides read TGCAGTGCTAGTAACGGCTACACCTTC.

The V call is TRBV4-3, the J call TRBJ2-7; unclear D gene. Germline values: CDR1 LGHNA, CDR2 YSLEER. V lost 1 base to trimming and J lost 4 bases, with 8 bases between them. The CDR3 loop spans 13 amino acids. CDR3 residues: CASSQAIGYEQYV. For the CDR3, the DNA is TGCGCCAGCAGCCAAGCAATAGGATACGAGCAGTACGTC.

This clone was observed a handful of times. The chain links TRBV28 to TRBJ2-2, with 8 bases identical to TRBD1. With V trimmed by 7 bases and J by 3 bases, 4 bases remained unmatched. Germline-derived CDR1 and CDR2 are MDHEN and SYDVKM. The CDR3 runs 14 residues. CDR3 sequence (DNA): TGTGCCAGCAAAGGGACAGGTCACACCGGGGAGCTGTTTTTT. Translated: CASKGTGHTGELFF.